A selection of T cell receptor beta chains follows, all from one sample in a study of cytomegalovirus exposure and HLA in healthy donors. Profiling relied on immunoSEQ multiplex PCR, and the TCRdb table lists in-frame clones only, not all of them. In the table there are roughly 120,000 clones, 75% to 90% of which are singletons. The source material was PBMCs. The receptor set was obtained from a male donor in good health and CMV-seronegative. CDR3s leave out the opening cysteine and the closing phenylalanine or tryptophan.

cdr3_aa,cdr3_length,j_call,v_call
ASSFPGQDHEQY,12,TRBJ2-7,TRBV7-9
ASSGGQSYEQY,11,.,TRBV5-1
ASSSTGFYGYT,11,TRBJ1-2,TRBV7-2
ASSLGQGLITEAF,13,TRBJ1-1,TRBV5-4
ASSVESSGITDTQY,14,TRBJ2-3,TRBV9
ASSHQAFGYT,10,TRBJ1-2,TRBV4-3
ASRQTGTGGSISYEQY,16,TRBJ2-7,TRBV27
ASSYETGVNEKLF,13,TRBJ1-4,TRBV6-6
ASSQTPGQGYGYT,13,TRBJ1-2,TRBV4-1
ASSLGAGEFEKLF,13,TRBJ1-4,TRBV7-2
ASSFREGGSDTQY,13,TRBJ2-3,TRBV5-1
ASSIAFRGEEAF,12,TRBJ1-1,TRBV19
ASSQGGVGATEAF,13,TRBJ1-1,TRBV4-3
ASSLLAASTDTQY,13,TRBJ2-3,TRBV6-5
SATRLSEQF,9,TRBJ2-1,TRBV20-1
ASSENRPDFVMNTEAF,16,TRBJ1-1,TRBV10-2
ASSDQRGNEQF,11,TRBJ2-1,TRBV10-1
AWSGETGPHSPLH,13,TRBJ1-6,TRBV30
ASSLGGLAGLDTQY,14,TRBJ2-3,TRBV5-4
ASSLGLAGGLRTDTQY,16,TRBJ2-3,TRBV28
ASSLEGTGELF,11,TRBJ2-2,TRBV7-9
ASTQTDTQY,9,TRBJ2-3,TRBV5-1
ASSDRRGSNEQF,12,TRBJ2-1,TRBV6-5
ASSPPPAGKALNQPQH,16,TRBJ1-5,TRBV18
ASSQGTADTSGNTIY,15,TRBJ1-3,TRBV4-1
SVTGGQETQY,10,TRBJ2-5,TRBV29-1
ASSSGLAGGDEQF,13,TRBJ2-1,TRBV5-1
ASSAGQGPYEQY,12,TRBJ2-7,TRBV19
ASSQNLDSSYEQY,13,TRBJ2-7,TRBV4-1
SALGDRNMNTEAF,13,TRBJ1-1,TRBV29-1
ASPPSRNTEAF,11,TRBJ1-1,TRBV28
ASSIFFQVAAF,11,TRBJ1-1,TRBV19
AWSVGGRGTDTQY,13,TRBJ2-3,TRBV30
ASSLGPSNSPLH,12,TRBJ1-6,TRBV5-1
ATSRESGAGGDEQF,14,TRBJ2-1,TRBV15
ASSLTAAYNEQF,12,TRBJ2-1,TRBV19
ASSPRGTGGNEQF,13,TRBJ2-1,TRBV7-9
ASIWDRRGLEQY,12,TRBJ2-7,TRBV10-1
ASSHTQEKLF,10,TRBJ1-4,TRBV14
ASSVASGRKTDTQY,14,TRBJ2-3,TRBV5-1
ASSRGTSGQETQY,13,TRBJ2-5,TRBV5-4
ASSQEGTGVNEKLF,14,TRBJ1-4,TRBV4-3